This TCR beta chain comes out of a study of beta chain features in type 1 diabetes. Expressed TCRB transcripts were sequenced because the entire RNA isolate underwent reverse transcription. Sequencing used immunoSEQ multiplex PCR; TCRdb keeps in-frame clones, though not all of them. The sample lists almost 250,000 clones; around 14% were seen once. This CDR3 is 14 amino acids long. Germline V gene data show CDR1 as LNHDA and CDR2 as SQIVND (reference sequence). V was trimmed by 5 bases and J by 0 bases, leaving 10 bases between them. This clone was found a few times. Sequencing was done on a sample of naive CD4+ T cells from blood. This sequence joins TRBV19 and TRBJ1-1; TRBD1 might be the D (5 bases). This TCR was recovered from a woman between 40 and 55 years old in good health. This CDR3 is CASSEGRMNTEAFF. CDR3 DNA: TGTGCCAGTAGTGAGGGGAGGATGAACACTGAAGCTTTCTTT.